This T cell receptor (beta chain) emerged from a study of blood T cell repertoires in COVID-19. At the level of the study: From T cells, B-cell-depleted T cells, or PBMCs came the material, which was cDNA or gDNA.

As processed by the authors: Quantification of nucleated cells was approximated via reference gene primer amplification. TCRdb's table, derived via immunoSEQ multiplex PCR, lists solely in-frame clones and lacks some. D and trimming come from the DNA, and the V and J calls and clone size come from that table. This table has about 520,000 clones, 75% to 90% appearing once. The TCR originated in a human donor in a cohort sampled during active COVID-19. The sample was peripheral blood.

This CDR3 is CASSSSGSFQETQYF. CDR3 coding DNA: TGTGCCAGCAGCTCCAGCGGGAGTTTCCAAGAGACCCAGTACTTC. The chain combines TRBV7-8 with TRBJ2-5; 8 bases align to TRBD2. The junction had 5 bases not matched to a gene; V was cut back by 4 bases and J by 1 base. Germline lookup yields CDR1 SGHVS and CDR2 FQNEAQ. CDR3 size: 15 residues.